The clone carrying this T cell receptor (beta chain) was recorded at least ten times. What was amplified from RNA transcripts were TCR beta CDR3 regions. TCR CDR3 regions were first amplified by RT-PCR with HTBI primers. TCRdb fed the multiplex PCR reads into MiXCR, producing one record per CDR3 protein. The data hold 300,000 to 500,000 distinct CDR3 sequences, with 15% observed a single time. Germline CDR1 SGHAT, CDR2 FQDESV (reference sequence). The CDR3 runs 15 residues. V was pared by 3 bases and J by 4 bases, with 2 bases of the junction left unmatched. The data are from a study of T cells in Graves' hyperthyroidism and ophthalmopathy.

The chain couples TRBV11-1 to TRBJ2-1; 11 nucleotides match TRBD2. The sequenced sample consisted of blood. The TCR sequence derives from a woman in her 30s with Graves' hyperthyroidism. CDR3 nucleotides: TGTGCCAGCAGCTTCCTAGCGGGGGGATACAATGAGCAGTTCTTC. It encodes CASSFLAGGYNEQFF. Full variable domain (remainder filled in from reference TRBV11-1 and TRBJ2-1): EAEVAQSPRYKITEKSQAVAFWCDPISGHATLYWYRQILGQGPELLVQFQDESVVDDSQLPKDRFSAERLKGVDSTLKIQPAELGDSAMYLCASSFLAGGYNEQFFGPGTRLTVL.